Below, 29 T cell receptor beta chains from the same sample are listed, as sequenced in a study of regulatory T cells in long-lasting Graves disease. Indicated time point: persistent/refractory GD, antithyroid drugs over 5 years with positive TRAb. Construction of the TCR library relied on RNA isolated from PBMCs. Arm-PCR of CDR3 regions with iRepertoire HTBI primers generated TCR beta libraries. One entry per CDR3 protein, called by TCRdb with MiXCR from the multiplex PCR reads. Of some 440,000 distinct CDR3 sequences in the sample, about a fifth were seen once. The sequencing used peripheral blood mononuclear cells (PBMCs), collected when the disease was refractory, from a patient treated with antithyroid drugs. These TCRs come from a female donor with Graves disease.

This clonotype was counted between two and nine times. This chain uses TRBV6-2 or TRBV6-3 with TRBJ1-2; no definite D call. Per germline, CDR1 MNHEY and CDR2 SVGEGT. CDR3 length equals 14 residues. Trimming pared 6 bases from V and 8 bases from J, leaving 19 bases between. This CDR3 is CASRPPRRAEGYTF. CDR3 sequence (DNA): TGTGCCAGCAGACCCCCACGGAGGGCAGAGGGCTACACCTTC.

This clonotype was found many times. The rearrangement joins TRBV6-1 to TRBJ1-5; TRBD1 is a possible D gene (5 bases). V lost 5 bases to trimming and J lost 2 bases, with 13 bases between them. Germline V CDR1 and CDR2: MNHNS, SASEGT. The CDR3 runs 15 residues. The CDR3 nucleotides read TGTGCCAGCAGTCCTGAGGGGTTAGGCAATCAGCCCCAGCATTTT. Protein product: CASSPEGLGNQPQHF.

The table lists this clonotype with a few counts. The genes are TRBV20-1 and TRBJ1-5; 9 bases map to TRBD1. This CDR3 is 13 amino acids long. Germline values: CDR1 DFQATT, CDR2 SNEGSKA (reference sequence). This CDR3 reads CSLDRGRNQPQHF. CDR3 coding DNA: TGCAGCCTGGACAGGGGACGCAATCAGCCCCAGCATTTT.

This chain links TRBV20-1 with TRBJ2-7; D might be TRBD2 (5 bases). V shed 3 bases and J shed 4 bases, with 13 bases lying between them. Germline values: CDR1 DFQATT, CDR2 SNEGSKA (reference sequence). This CDR3 has 13 residues. The CDR3 reads CSASMVAKYEQYF. CDR3 nucleotides: TGCAGTGCTAGCATGGTAGCGAAGTACGAGCAGTACTTC.

The V call is TRBV28, the J call TRBJ2-3, with no clear D. The CDR3 is made up of 14 amino acids. Looked up from germline, CDR1 is MDHEN and CDR2 is SYDVKM. V dropped 3 bases and J dropped 2 bases, with 9 bases sitting between them. CDR3 bases: TGTGCCAGCAGTTTTCTAATACACACAGATACGCAGTATTTT. Protein: CASSFLIHTDTQYF.

Comments on this clonotype: Because the CDR3 is missing its conserved closing phenylalanine or tryptophan, this is likely a read error. This chain's CDR3 is CSAPNSGTGFNQPQHS. The CDR3 DNA follows: TGCAGTGCTCCAAATTCCGGGACAGGATTCAATCAGCCCCAGCATTCT. V gene TRBV20-1 combines with J gene TRBJ1-5; 8 nucleotides match TRBD1. CDR3 size: 16 residues. The V gene's germline CDR1 is DFQATT and CDR2 SNEGSKA (reference sequence). The junction had 12 bases not matched to a gene; V was cut back by 5 bases and J by 3 bases.

This clonotype was detected many times. The chain links TRBV2 to TRBJ1-4; possibly TRBD1 for D (6 bases). V shed 6 bases and J shed 8 bases, with 22 bases lying between them. CDR3 size: 16 residues. CDR1 is SNHLY, CDR2 FYNNEI, per germline. CDR3 protein: CASRTPRGAEREKLFF. The CDR3 DNA follows: TGTGCCAGCAGGACGCCAAGGGGGGCGGAGCGAGAAAAACTGTTTTTT. Full variable domain (rest looked up from reference TRBV2 and TRBJ1-4): EPEVTQTPSHQVTQMGQEVILRCVPISNHLYFYWYRQILGQKVEFLVSFYNNEISEKSEIFDDQFSVERPDGSNFTLKIRSTKLEDSAMYFCASRTPRGAEREKLFFGSGTQLSVL.

This clonotype was found many times. The chain carries TRBV12-3 or TRBV12-4 and TRBJ1-5; no clear D. CDR3 length equals 14 residues. Trimming cost V 4 bases and J 6 bases, with 13 bases left between them. CDR3 in DNA: TGTGCCAGCAGTTCCCCCCGGGCTGGTCAGCCCCAGCATTTT. Protein product: CASSSPRAGQPQHF.

This clonotype was seen a few times. A junction boundary mismatches the germline segment, possibly from a read error. The rearrangement links TRBV6-1 to TRBJ1-5; no firm D call. The CDR3 consists of 16 residues. Germline CDR1 MNHNS, CDR2 SASEGT. The CDR3 here is CASTTPDLSGEQPQHF. DNA for the CDR3: TGTGCCAGCACCACCCCCGATTTGTCGGGCGAGCAGCCCCAACATTTT.

The table lists this clonotype with many counts. The chain uses TRBV28 and TRBJ2-7, with TRBD1 identical over 11 bases. CDR1 is MDHEN, CDR2 SYDVKM, per germline. V lost 6 bases and J lost 0; bases outside the gene matches: 4. The CDR3 totals 15 residues. The CDR3 is CASRRTGGHSYEQYF. DNA for the CDR3: TGTGCCAGCAGACGGACAGGGGGCCACTCCTACGAGCAGTACTTC.

This clonotype was seen more than once but under ten times. V and J are TRBV5-1 and TRBJ1-1; TRBD1 is a possible D gene (6 bases). Germline values: CDR1 SGHRS, CDR2 YFSETQ. The CDR3 is made up of 15 amino acids. With 0 bases removed from V and 4 bases from J, the gap between germline ends came to 13 bases. CDR3 DNA sequence: TGCGCCAGCAGCTTGGTGGGGGCAGGGAGCACTGAAGCTTTCTTT. Amino acid sequence: CASSLVGAGSTEAFF.

This sequence joins TRBV20-1 and TRBJ2-7, with 10 bases lining up with TRBD2. The germline CDR1 and CDR2 sequences are DFQATT and SNEGSKA (reference sequence). J gave up 1 base and V 6 bases, and 9 bases lay outside the gene matches. This CDR3 spans 15 amino acids. The DNA for the CDR3 is TGCAGTGCGCGTAATCTAGCGGGAGATTCCTACGAGCAGTACTTC. Amino acids: CSARNLAGDSYEQYF.

This clonotype was seen ten or more times. The chain uses TRBV7-2 and TRBJ2-7; 11 nucleotides align to TRBD1. Trimming cost V 6 bases and J 7 bases; bases outside gene matches: 8. This CDR3 contains 14 residues. Germline CDR1 SGHTA, CDR2 FQGNSA. CDR3 residues: CASSSGTGGLEQYF. For the CDR3, the DNA is TGTGCCAGCAGTTCCGGGACAGGGGGTCTGGAGCAGTACTTC.

Regarding this clonotype: One junction end disagrees with the germline gene, perhaps due to a read error. The chain links TRBV27 to TRBJ1-1; D ambiguous. Germline V gene data show CDR1 as MNHEY and CDR2 as SMNVEV (reference sequence). This CDR3 region has 14 residues. As DNA, the CDR3 is TGTTCCAGCAGTCCCCTATCCTCGATCACTGAAGCTTTCTTT. Residues: CSSSPLSSITEAFF.

This clonotype was found many times. V is TRBV11-2 and J is TRBJ2-2, with TRBD2 matching 7 bases. The junction had 10 bases not matched to a gene; V was cut back by 1 base and J by 8 bases. The CDR3 has 16 residues. Germline V CDR1 and CDR2: SGHAT, FQNNGV. The DNA for the CDR3 is TGTGCCAGCAGCTTAGTAGGCGGGACTATTAATGGGGAGCTGTTTTTT. Encoded protein: CASSLVGGTINGELFF. The full variable domain, completed using reference TRBV11-2 and TRBJ2-2, is EAGVAQSPRYKIIEKRQSVAFWCNPISGHATLYWYQQILGQGPKLLIQFQNNGVVDDSQLPKDRFSAERLKGVDSTLKIQPAKLEDSAVYLCASSLVGGTINGELFFGEGSRLTVL.

This clonotype was counted only a few times. The chain uses TRBV6-1 and TRBJ2-7; 9 bases align to TRBD1. The V gene's germline CDR1 is MNHNS and CDR2 SASEGT. The CDR3 runs 14 residues. J gave up 7 bases and V 5 bases, and 9 bases lay outside the gene matches. The CDR3 protein is CASSRRTGAREQYF. Written as DNA, the CDR3 is TGTGCCAGCAGTCGGAGGACAGGGGCGCGGGAGCAGTACTTC.

V is TRBV5-1 and J is TRBJ1-1, with 8 positions matching TRBD1. Germline values: CDR1 SGHRS, CDR2 YFSETQ. The trim removed 4 bases at V and 1 base at J, leaving 6 bases unmatched. The CDR3 contains 15 residues. The DNA of the CDR3 is TGCGCCAGCAGCCCTGGACAGGGCGGGAACACTGAAGCTTTCTTT. As protein: CASSPGQGGNTEAFF.

This clonotype was detected many times. The chain links TRBV2 to TRBJ1-2; 8 bases match TRBD1. The ends lost 8 bases at V and 4 bases at J; junction bases unmatched: 12. The CDR3 has 15 amino acids. Germline V gene data show CDR1 as SNHLY and CDR2 as FYNNEI. The CDR3 region has the DNA TGTGCCAGCCGAACTGGGGGGACAGGACCCTATGGCTACACCTTC. It specifies CASRTGGTGPYGYTF.

The sample holds a few counts of this clonotype. This sequence joins TRBV30 and TRBJ1-2; 8 bases line up with TRBD1. J gave up 7 bases and V 8 bases, and 12 bases lay outside the gene matches. The CDR3 consists of 13 residues. Germline V gene data show CDR1 as GTSNPN and CDR2 as SVGIG (reference sequence). CDR3 region: CATGQGLLSGYTF. As DNA, the CDR3 is TGTGCCACAGGACAGGGACTTTTGTCTGGCTACACCTTC.

This clonotype was seen repeatedly, ten times or more. The CDR3 sequence is CASSSNAYEQYF. Written as DNA, the CDR3 is TGTGCCAGCAGTTCGAACGCCTACGAGCAGTACTTC. V is TRBV28 and J is TRBJ2-7; D remains ambiguous. Trimming removed 4 bases at V and 2 bases at J, with 6 bases between. This CDR3 spans 12 amino acids. Germline V lookup: CDR1 MDHEN, CDR2 SYDVKM.

About this clonotype: Given a much more abundant clone one base away, this may be a read error. This chain links TRBV7-8 with TRBJ1-5; unclear D gene. CDR3 length: 13 amino acids. The germline gives CDR1 SGHVS, CDR2 FQNEAQ. CDR3 in amino acids: CASSLGGLQPRHF. The CDR3 nucleotides read TGTGCCAGCAGCTTAGGGGGTTTACAGCCCCGGCATTTT. The variable domain in full, with the rest retrieved from reference TRBV7-8 and TRBJ1-5, is GAGVSQSPRYKVAKRGQDVALRCDPISGHVSLFWYQQALGQGPEFLTYFQNEAQLDKSGLPSDRFFAERPEGSVSTLKIQRTQQEDSAVYLCASSLGGLQPRHFGDGTRLSIL.

The DNA for the CDR3 is TGCAGCGTTGAAGAAGGGATATACGAGCAGTACTTC. Encoded protein: CSVEEGIYEQYF. V and J are TRBV29-1 and TRBJ2-7; unclear D gene. V gave up 0 bases and J gave up 4 bases, with 7 bases separating them. The CDR3 length is 12 residues. Germline V gives CDR1 SQVTM, CDR2 ANQGSEA.

This clonotype was seen at least ten times. This chain joins TRBV7-8 and TRBJ2-5, with TRBD2 matching 8 bases. With V trimmed by 2 bases and J by 1 base, 6 bases remained unmatched. Germline values: CDR1 SGHVS, CDR2 FQNEAQ. The CDR3 spans 16 residues. The CDR3 DNA follows: TGTGCCAGCAGCTTATCTAGAGCGGGAGCCCAAGAGACCCAGTACTTC. Protein sequence: CASSLSRAGAQETQYF.

This clonotype was observed many times. This chain uses TRBV28 with TRBJ1-5; D remains unclear. V was cut by 5 bases and J by 2 bases, with 19 bases left in between. The V gene's germline CDR1 is MDHEN and CDR2 SYDVKM. The CDR3 consists of 17 residues. In DNA form, the CDR3 reads TGTGCCAGCAGTAGGAAGACCGTTGGCCGAGGCAATCAGCCCCAGCATTTT. Translated: CASSRKTVGRGNQPQHF.

This clonotype showed up just a few times. CDR3 amino acids: CSARDLVKRSLSTEAFF. The DNA for the CDR3 is TGCAGTGCTAGAGATCTGGTCAAAAGGTCCCTGAGCACTGAAGCTTTCTTT. The chain has TRBV20-1 and TRBJ1-1; D call uncertain. Germline CDR1 reads DFQATT; CDR2 reads SNEGSKA (reference sequence). Trimming shortened V by 0 bases and J by 4 bases, and 21 bases separated the two germline ends. The CDR3 loop spans 17 amino acids.

In its sample, this clonotype was seen a few times. The chain links TRBV20-1 to TRBJ2-1; tentatively, D is TRBD2 (6 bases). The CDR3 is 14 amino acids. Trimming removed 5 bases from V and 3 bases from J, with 14 bases in between. Per germline, CDR1 DFQATT and CDR2 SNEGSKA (reference sequence). The CDR3 reads CSAQRGNSYNEQFF. CDR3 coding DNA: TGCAGTGCTCAACGGGGGAACAGCTACAATGAGCAGTTCTTC.

In its sample, this clonotype was seen many times. The chain uses TRBV19 and TRBJ1-5; the D gene is possibly TRBD1 (5 bases). The CDR3 runs 15 residues. The germline V gene encodes CDR1 LNHDA and CDR2 SQIVND (reference sequence). The germline V and J ends were trimmed by 8 bases and 1 base, with 15 bases remaining between them. DNA for the CDR3: TGTGCCAGTTCCCTTCAGCGGGGGAGCAATCAGCCCCAGCATTTT. It yields the protein CASSLQRGSNQPQHF.

The chain has TRBV18 and TRBJ1-3; D possibly corresponds to TRBD1 (5 bases). The CDR3 has 14 residues. V lost 2 bases and J lost 8, with 13 bases in between. Germline CDR1 reads KGHSH; CDR2 reads LQKENI. The CDR3 DNA is TGTGCCAGCTCACCAAGGGGCTCGGGTGACACCATATATTTT. It translates to CASSPRGSGDTIYF.

V usage is TRBV28 and J usage is TRBJ2-7; no reliable D call. V lost 3 bases and J lost 7, with 7 bases in between. This CDR3 has 11 amino acids. From germline, CDR1 is MDHEN and CDR2 SYDVKM. The CDR3 is CASSFPDEQYF. The CDR3 DNA reads TGTGCCAGCAGTTTTCCTGATGAGCAGTACTTC.